This is a list of T cell receptor beta chains from one sample in a study of T cell responses to AZD1222 COVID-19 vaccine. Only in-frame clones appear in the TCRdb table, and some are missing; sequencing was by immunoSEQ multiplex PCR. The sample consists of 130,000 to 150,000 clones, around nine tenths of them appearing once. The sample consisted of peripheral blood, taken on day 0 of AZD1222 vaccination. These receptors originate from an adult in good health. CDR3s include the opening cysteine and the closing phenylalanine or tryptophan. D genes are given only for firm matches. Expanded clones are given a class, and other clones once, few, many or no size at all.

CDR3 protein	CDR3 DNA	V gene	J gene	D gene	clone size
CASRGLSSYEQYF	TGTGCCAGCAGGGGTCTAAGCTCCTACGAGCAGTACTTC	TRBV2	TRBJ2-7	-	-
CASSGQGYGYTF	TGTGCCAGCAGTGGACAGGGCTATGGCTACACCTTC	TRBV6-2/TRBV6-3	TRBJ1-2	TRBD1	-
CASRATGGLYGYTF	TGTGCCAGCAGGGCAACAGGGGGCCTCTATGGCTACACCTTC	TRBV28	TRBJ1-2	TRBD1	few
CASSESSFSYQPQHF	TGTGCCAGTAGCGAATCTAGTTTTTCTTATCAGCCCCAGCATTTT	TRBV19	TRBJ1-5	-	-
CASAPLGGGPGELFF	TGCGCCAGCGCCCCCTTGGGTGGGGGCCCCGGGGAGCTGTTTTTT	TRBV5-1	TRBJ2-2	-	-
CASSLEDGLSQHF	TGTGCCAGCAGCTTGGAAGACGGATTGTCCCAGCATTTT	TRBV5-6	TRBJ1-5	-	-
CASSTGQNEKLFF	TGCGCCAGCAGCACCGGACAGAATGAAAAACTGTTTTTT	TRBV5-1	TRBJ1-4	-	-
CASSYGQVLTANTEAFF	TGTGCCAGCAGCTACGGACAGGTCCTCACCGCTAACACTGAAGCTTTCTTT	TRBV2	TRBJ1-1	TRBD1	-
CASSPKGDSPLHF	TGTGCCAGCAGCCCTAAGGGTGATTCACCCCTCCACTTT	TRBV4-2	TRBJ1-6	-	-
CASSYTTWTSAHGYTF	TGTGCCAGCAGTTACACAACTTGGACCTCGGCGCATGGCTACACCTTC	TRBV6-2/TRBV6-3	TRBJ1-2	-	-
CASSPQRSEQYF	TGTGCCAGCAGCCCACAGCGGTCCGAGCAGTACTTC	TRBV6-5	TRBJ2-7	-	once
CASSLRRHGAAYNEQFF	TGCGCCAGCAGCCTTCGACGACACGGGGCGGCCTACAATGAGCAGTTCTTC	TRBV5-1	TRBJ2-1	-	once
CASSLERHSYGYTF	TGTGCCAGCAGCTTAGAGAGGCACAGCTATGGCTACACCTTC	TRBV11-2	TRBJ1-2	-	few
CASSQRNEQYF	TGTGCCAGCAGCCAAAGAAACGAGCAGTACTTC	TRBV14	TRBJ2-7	-	-
CASSEVGISPLHF	TGTGCCAGCAGTGAAGTGGGGATTTCACCCCTCCACTTT	TRBV2	TRBJ1-6	-	-
CASSRLPGQNTDTQYF	TGTGCCAGCAGCCGACTACCGGGACAGAACACAGATACGCAGTATTTT	TRBV5-5	TRBJ2-3	TRBD1	-
CASSRQDRRNTGELFF	TGTGCCAGCAGCCGACAAGACAGGAGAAACACCGGGGAGCTGTTTTTT	TRBV7-8	TRBJ2-2	-	-
CASSLGVDYGYTF	TGTGCCAGCAGCCTGGGGGTCGACTATGGCTACACCTTC	TRBV14	TRBJ1-2	-	-
CSGGRQNTDTQYF	TGCAGCGGGGGACGCCAGAACACAGATACGCAGTATTTT	TRBV29-1	TRBJ2-3	-	once
CASSGPGQGIRGYTF	TGTGCCAGCAGCGGCCCGGGACAGGGGATTAGAGGCTACACCTTC	TRBV7-2	TRBJ1-2	TRBD1	-
CASSSTGGHETQYF	TGTGCCAGCAGCTCCACAGGGGGCCATGAGACCCAGTACTTC	TRBV7-3	TRBJ2-5	TRBD1	-
CAISEYGGESYEQYF	TGTGCCATCAGTGAGTATGGAGGGGAATCCTACGAGCAGTACTTC	TRBV10-3	TRBJ2-7	-	-
CASSLGDTGQETQYF	TGCGCCAGCAGCTTGGGGGACACCGGCCAAGAGACCCAGTACTTC	TRBV5-1	TRBJ2-5	-	-
CASGLVPSFDGTYGYTF	TGTGCTAGTGGTTTGGTACCTTCGTTTGACGGGACGTATGGCTACACCTTC	TRBV12-5	TRBJ1-2	-	-
CASSKAGNAALVNSPLHF	TGTGCCAGCAGCAAAGCAGGAAACGCGGCCCTGGTTAATTCACCCCTCCACTTT	TRBV21-1	TRBJ1-6	-	-
CASSQDNPQGVRYGYTF	TGTGCCAGCAGCCAAGACAACCCCCAGGGAGTCCGCTATGGCTACACCTTC	TRBV4-2	TRBJ1-2	-	-
CASSLAPGPGTEAFF	TGTGCCAGCAGCTTAGCCCCAGGGCCGGGCACTGAAGCTTTCTTT	TRBV7-2	TRBJ1-1	-	-
CASMSGTDTQYF	TGTGCCAGCATGAGCGGCACAGATACGCAGTATTTT	TRBV25-1	TRBJ2-3	-	-
CASSLTSKGLNEQFF	TGTGCCAGCAGCTTAACGTCGAAGGGCCTCAATGAGCAGTTCTTC	TRBV11-2	TRBJ2-1	-	-
CASSDFLNQPQHF	TGTGCCAGCAGTGATTTCCTAAATCAGCCCCAGCATTTT	TRBV28	TRBJ1-5	-	-
CASSVSAAHDTEAFF	TGTGCCAGCAGTGTATCGGCAGCGCATGACACTGAAGCTTTCTTT	TRBV2	TRBJ1-1	-	-
CASSQVQGRGEQFF	TGTGCCAGCAGCCAAGTCCAGGGGCGAGGTGAGCAGTTCTTC	TRBV4-2	TRBJ2-1	-	-
CASSGLMGFYEQYF	TGTGCCAGCAGTGGATTAATGGGGTTCTACGAGCAGTACTTC	TRBV2	TRBJ2-7	-	-
CASSRWDSGSPLHF	TGTGCCAGCAGCCGCTGGGACAGTGGGTCACCCCTCCACTTT	TRBV7-2	TRBJ1-6	TRBD1	-
CASSPWDRTMDGYTF	TGTGCCAGCAGTCCATGGGACAGAACCATGGACGGCTACACCTTC	TRBV6-5	TRBJ1-2	TRBD1	-
CASSLGLGADYGYTF	TGTGCCAGCAGCTTAGGACTTGGGGCAGACTATGGCTACACCTTC	TRBV7-2	TRBJ1-2	-	-
CASSQGRGMAFF	TGTGCCAGCAGCCAAGGAAGGGGTATGGCTTTCTTT	TRBV4-2	TRBJ1-1	-	-
CATSRDGGLAGINEQFF	TGTGCCACCAGCAGAGATGGGGGACTAGCGGGAATCAATGAGCAGTTCTTC	TRBV15	TRBJ2-1	TRBD2	-
CASTPVQFSYEQYF	TGTGCCAGCACCCCAGTGCAATTCTCCTACGAGCAGTACTTC	TRBV7-9	TRBJ2-7	-	-
CASSSPGQGCPEAFF	TGTGCCAGCAGCTCCCCGGGACAGGGATGCCCTGAAGCTTTCTTT	TRBV27	TRBJ1-1	TRBD1	-
CASSELGNYGYTF	TGTGCCAGCAGTGAATTGGGTAACTATGGCTACACCTTC	TRBV6-1	TRBJ1-2	-	-
CASRRGGGYGYTF	TGTGCCAGCCGGAGGGGAGGAGGCTATGGCTACACCTTC	TRBV9	TRBJ1-2	-	-
CASSFEGLAGEETQYF	TGTGCCAGCAGCTTCGAAGGGCTAGCGGGGGAAGAGACCCAGTACTTC	TRBV7-3	TRBJ2-5	TRBD2	-
CASSLGLAGGRRNEQFF	TGTGCCAGCAGTTTAGGGCTAGCGGGAGGGCGGCGCAATGAGCAGTTCTTC	TRBV27	TRBJ2-1	TRBD2	-
CASSQDLGEPTDTQYF	TGTGCCAGCAGCCAAGATTTGGGGGAACCCACAGATACGCAGTATTTT	TRBV4-2	TRBJ2-3	-	-
CASSIPGGNQPQHF	TGTGCCAGTAGTATCCCCGGGGGCAATCAGCCCCAGCATTTT	TRBV19	TRBJ1-5	-	-
CASSSRWAHTEAFF	TGTGCCAGTAGTTCCCGGTGGGCACACACTGAAGCTTTCTTT	TRBV19	TRBJ1-1	-	-
CASRPRSGNTIYF	TGTGCCAGCAGGCCCCGGTCTGGAAACACCATATATTTT	TRBV7-9	TRBJ1-3	-	-
CASSLDVSSNQPQHF	TGCGCCAGCAGCTTGGACGTCTCGAGCAATCAGCCCCAGCATTTT	TRBV5-1	TRBJ1-5	-	once
CASSLGTSGLNTGELFF	TGTGCCAGCAGCTTAGGGACTAGCGGTTTAAACACCGGGGAGCTGTTTTTT	TRBV7-9	TRBJ2-2	TRBD2	-
CASSLRGPVGGYF	TGTGCCAGCAGTTTAAGAGGACCCGTCGGGGGATACTTC	TRBV28	TRBJ2-7	-	-
CASTPQVQGERNYGYTF	TGTGCCAGCACTCCCCAGGTTCAAGGGGAACGAAACTATGGCTACACCTTC	TRBV7-2	TRBJ1-2	-	-
CASSPSEGRAYF	TGTGCCAGCAGCCCCTCGGAAGGACGCGCGTACTTC	TRBV4-2	TRBJ2-7	-	-